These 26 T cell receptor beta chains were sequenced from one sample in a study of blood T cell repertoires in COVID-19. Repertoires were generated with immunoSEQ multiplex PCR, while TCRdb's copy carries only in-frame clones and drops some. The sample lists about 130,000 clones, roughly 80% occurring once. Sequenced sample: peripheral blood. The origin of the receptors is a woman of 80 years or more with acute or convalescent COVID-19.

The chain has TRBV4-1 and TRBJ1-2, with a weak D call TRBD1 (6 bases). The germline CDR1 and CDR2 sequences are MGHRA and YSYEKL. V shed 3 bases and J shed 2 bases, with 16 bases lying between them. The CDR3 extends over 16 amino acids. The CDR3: CASSQLDRELNYGYTF. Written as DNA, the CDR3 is TGCGCCAGCAGCCAGCTGGACAGAGAGTTAAACTATGGCTACACCTTC.

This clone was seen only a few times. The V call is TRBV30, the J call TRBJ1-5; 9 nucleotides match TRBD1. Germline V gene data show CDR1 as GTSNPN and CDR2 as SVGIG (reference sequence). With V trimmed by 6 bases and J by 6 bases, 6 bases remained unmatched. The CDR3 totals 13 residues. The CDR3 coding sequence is TGTGCCTGTGACAGGGGGATGGGTCAGCCCCAGCATTTT. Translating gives CACDRGMGQPQHF.

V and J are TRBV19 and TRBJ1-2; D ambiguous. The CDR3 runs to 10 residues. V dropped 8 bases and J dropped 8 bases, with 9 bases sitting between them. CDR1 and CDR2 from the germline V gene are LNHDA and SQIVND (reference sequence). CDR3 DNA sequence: TGTGCCAGTGGCTTTTGGGGCTACACCTTC. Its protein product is CASGFWGYTF.

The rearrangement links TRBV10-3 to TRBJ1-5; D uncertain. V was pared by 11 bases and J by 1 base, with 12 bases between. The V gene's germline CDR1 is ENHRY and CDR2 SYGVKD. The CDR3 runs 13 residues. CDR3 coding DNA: TGTGCCGCAGGTATGTTAAGCAATCAGCCCCAGCATTTT. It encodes CAAGMLSNQPQHF.

CDR3 residues: CASSQPVGGTEAFF. The DNA of the CDR3 is TGTGCCAGCAGTCAACCAGTCGGGGGCACTGAAGCTTTCTTT. The V and J genes are TRBV7-9 and TRBJ1-1, with D perhaps TRBD1 (5 bases). CDR3 length: 14 residues. Germline V lookup: CDR1 SEHNR, CDR2 FQNEAQ (reference sequence). Trimming stripped 6 bases from V and 4 bases from J, with 15 bases between.

The CDR3 nucleotides read TGTGCCAGCTCACCACCGGTCGCAGGGTACGGCTACACCTTC. It encodes CASSPPVAGYGYTF. The rearrangement uses TRBV18 and TRBJ1-2; TRBD1 might be the D (5 bases). V was trimmed by 0 bases and J by 8 bases, leaving 13 bases between them. Germline CDR1 KGHSH, CDR2 LQKENI. The CDR3 contains 14 residues.

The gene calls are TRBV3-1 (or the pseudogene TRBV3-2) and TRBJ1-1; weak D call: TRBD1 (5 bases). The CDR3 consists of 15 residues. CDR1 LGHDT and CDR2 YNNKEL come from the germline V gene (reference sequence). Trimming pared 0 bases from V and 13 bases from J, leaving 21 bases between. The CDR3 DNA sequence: TGTGCCAGCAGCCAAGATGCGGGGCACCGGGGTAGGTTTTTCTTT. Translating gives CASSQDAGHRGRFFF.

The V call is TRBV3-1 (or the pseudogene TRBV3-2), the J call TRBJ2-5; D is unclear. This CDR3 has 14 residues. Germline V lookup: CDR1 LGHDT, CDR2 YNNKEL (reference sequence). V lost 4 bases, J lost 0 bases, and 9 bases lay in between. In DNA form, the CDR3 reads TGTGCCAGCAGCCCCCCACAGTACCAAGAGACCCAGTACTTC. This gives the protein CASSPPQYQETQYF.

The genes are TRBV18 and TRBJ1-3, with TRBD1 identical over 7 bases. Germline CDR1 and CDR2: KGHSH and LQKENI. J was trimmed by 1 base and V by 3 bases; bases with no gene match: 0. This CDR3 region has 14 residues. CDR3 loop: CASSPTGSGNTIYF. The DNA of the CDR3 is TGTGCCAGCTCACCGACAGGGTCTGGAAACACCATATATTTT.

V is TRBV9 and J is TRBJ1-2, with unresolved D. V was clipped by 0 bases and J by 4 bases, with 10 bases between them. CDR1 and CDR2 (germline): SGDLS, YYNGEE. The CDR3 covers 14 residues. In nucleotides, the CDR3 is TGTGCCAGCAGCGTAGGGAACGGAGGCTATGGCTACACCTTC. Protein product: CASSVGNGGYGYTF.

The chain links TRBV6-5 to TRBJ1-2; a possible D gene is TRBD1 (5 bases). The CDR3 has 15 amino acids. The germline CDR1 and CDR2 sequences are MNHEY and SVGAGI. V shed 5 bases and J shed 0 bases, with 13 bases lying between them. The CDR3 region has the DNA TGTGCCAGCAGTCCCCCAGGGACTTCTAACTATGGCTACACCTTC. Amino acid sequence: CASSPPGTSNYGYTF.

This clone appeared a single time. For the CDR3, the DNA is TGTGCCAGCAGGACGGTACCACTAGCGTGGAATGAGCAGTTCTTC. This codes for CASRTVPLAWNEQFF. The chain links TRBV5-4 to TRBJ2-1, with 7 bases that match TRBD2. This CDR3 has 15 residues. J was trimmed by 7 bases and V by 5 bases; bases with no gene match: 12. The germline CDR1 and CDR2 sequences are SGHNT and YYREEE (reference sequence).

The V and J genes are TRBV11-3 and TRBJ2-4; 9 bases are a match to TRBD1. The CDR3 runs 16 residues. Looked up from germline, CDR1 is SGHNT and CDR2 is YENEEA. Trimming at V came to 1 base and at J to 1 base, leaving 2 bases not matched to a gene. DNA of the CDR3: TGTGCCAGCAGCTTAGGGGGGACAGGGGCCAAAAACATTCAGTACTTC. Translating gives CASSLGGTGAKNIQYF. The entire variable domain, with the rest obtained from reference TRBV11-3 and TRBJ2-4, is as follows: EAGVVQSPRYKIIEKKQPVAFWCNPISGHNTLYWYLQNLGQGPELLIRYENEEAVDDSQLPKDRFSAERLKGVDSTLKIQPAELGDSAVYLCASSLGGTGAKNIQYFGAGTRLSVL.

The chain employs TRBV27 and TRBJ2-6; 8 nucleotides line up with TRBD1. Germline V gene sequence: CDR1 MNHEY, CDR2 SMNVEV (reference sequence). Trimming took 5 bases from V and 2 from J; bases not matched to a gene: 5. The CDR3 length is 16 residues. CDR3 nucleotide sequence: TGTGCCAGCAGTCCCCGGACAGGGCCTGGGGCCAACGTCCTGACTTTC. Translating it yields CASSPRTGPGANVLTF.

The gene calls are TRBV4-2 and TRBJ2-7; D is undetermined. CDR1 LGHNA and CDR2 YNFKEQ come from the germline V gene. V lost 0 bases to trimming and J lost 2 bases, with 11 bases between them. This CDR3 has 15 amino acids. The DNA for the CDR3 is TGTGCCAGCAGCCAAGAGGCCGTCCTAGCCTACGAGCAGTACTTC. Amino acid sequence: CASSQEAVLAYEQYF.

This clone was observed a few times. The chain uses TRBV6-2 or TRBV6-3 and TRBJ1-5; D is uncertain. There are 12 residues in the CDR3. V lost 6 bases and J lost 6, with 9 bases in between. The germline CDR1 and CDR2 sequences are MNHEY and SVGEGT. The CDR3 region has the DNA TGTGCCAGCAGCCCCGCGTCTCAGCCCCAGCATTTT. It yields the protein CASSPASQPQHF.

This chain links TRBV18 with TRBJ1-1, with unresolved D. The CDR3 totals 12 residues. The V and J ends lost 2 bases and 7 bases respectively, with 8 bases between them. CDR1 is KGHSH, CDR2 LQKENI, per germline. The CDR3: CASSPDQDEAFF. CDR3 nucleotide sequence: TGTGCCAGCTCACCAGATCAGGATGAAGCTTTCTTT.

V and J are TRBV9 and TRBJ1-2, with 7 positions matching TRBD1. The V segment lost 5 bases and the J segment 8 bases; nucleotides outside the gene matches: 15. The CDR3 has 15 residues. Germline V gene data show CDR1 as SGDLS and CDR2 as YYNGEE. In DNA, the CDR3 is TGTGCCAGCAGATACGGAGAGGGACAGCCTGGAGGCTACACCTTC. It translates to CASRYGEGQPGGYTF. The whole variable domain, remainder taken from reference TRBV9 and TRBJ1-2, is DSGVTQTPKHLITATGQRVTLRCSPRSGDLSVYWYQQSLDQGLQFLIQYYNGEERAKGNILERFSAQQFPDLHSELNLSSLELGDSALYFCASRYGEGQPGGYTFGSGTRLTVV.

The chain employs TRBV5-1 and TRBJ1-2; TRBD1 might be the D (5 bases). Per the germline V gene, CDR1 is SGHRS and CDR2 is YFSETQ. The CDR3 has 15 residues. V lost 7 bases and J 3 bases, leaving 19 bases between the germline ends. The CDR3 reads CASLGPAGSDYGYTF. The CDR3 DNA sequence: TGCGCCAGCCTGGGACCGGCGGGAAGCGACTATGGCTACACCTTC.

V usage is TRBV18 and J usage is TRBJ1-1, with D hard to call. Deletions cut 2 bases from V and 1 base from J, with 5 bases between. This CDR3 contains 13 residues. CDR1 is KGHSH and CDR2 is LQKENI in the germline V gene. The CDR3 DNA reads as TGTGCCAGCTCACCAGTATCGAACACTGAAGCTTTCTTT. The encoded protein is CASSPVSNTEAFF.

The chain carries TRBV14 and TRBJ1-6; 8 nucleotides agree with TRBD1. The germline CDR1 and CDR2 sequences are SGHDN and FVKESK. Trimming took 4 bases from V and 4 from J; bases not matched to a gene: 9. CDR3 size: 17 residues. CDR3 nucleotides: TGTGCCAGCAGCCTGAGGGGCCAGGGGGCATATAATTCACCCCTCCACTTT. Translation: CASSLRGQGAYNSPLHF.

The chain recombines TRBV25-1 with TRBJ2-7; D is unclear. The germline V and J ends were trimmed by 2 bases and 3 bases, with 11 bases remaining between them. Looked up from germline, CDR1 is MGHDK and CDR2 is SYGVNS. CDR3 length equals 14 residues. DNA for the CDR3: TGTGCCAGCAGTGAACGTAGAGATGACTACGAGCAGTACTTC. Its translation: CASSERRDDYEQYF.

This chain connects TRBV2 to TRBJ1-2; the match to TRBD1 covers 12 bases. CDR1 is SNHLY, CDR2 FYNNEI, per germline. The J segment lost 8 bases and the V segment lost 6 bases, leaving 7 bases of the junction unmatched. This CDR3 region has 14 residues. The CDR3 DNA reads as TGTGCCAGCAGACGGGACAGGGGGCTGGAGGGCTACACCTTC. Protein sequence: CASRRDRGLEGYTF.

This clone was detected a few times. The CDR3 bases are TGTGCCAGGGAACAGGGCCCTCAGTCAACTAATGAAAAACTGTTTTTT. It yields the protein CAREQGPQSTNEKLFF. This rearrangement joins TRBV21-1 to TRBJ1-4; the D segment call TRBD1 is taken from the table without a DNA check. TRBV21-1 is a pseudogene segment. This CDR3 contains 16 residues.

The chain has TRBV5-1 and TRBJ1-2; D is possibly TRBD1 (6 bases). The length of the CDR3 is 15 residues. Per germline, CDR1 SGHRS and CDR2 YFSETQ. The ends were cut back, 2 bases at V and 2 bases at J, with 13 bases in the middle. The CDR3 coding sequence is TGCGCCAGCAGCTTTGGGGACACCTCAAACTATGGCTACACCTTC. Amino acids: CASSFGDTSNYGYTF.

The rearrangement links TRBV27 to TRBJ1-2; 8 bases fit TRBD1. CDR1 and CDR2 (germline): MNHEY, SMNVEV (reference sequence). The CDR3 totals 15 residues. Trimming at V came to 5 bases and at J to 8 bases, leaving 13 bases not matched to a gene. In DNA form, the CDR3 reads TGTGCCAGCAGTGCCGACAGGGGTCGGGGAAGGGGCTACACCTTC. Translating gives CASSADRGRGRGYTF.